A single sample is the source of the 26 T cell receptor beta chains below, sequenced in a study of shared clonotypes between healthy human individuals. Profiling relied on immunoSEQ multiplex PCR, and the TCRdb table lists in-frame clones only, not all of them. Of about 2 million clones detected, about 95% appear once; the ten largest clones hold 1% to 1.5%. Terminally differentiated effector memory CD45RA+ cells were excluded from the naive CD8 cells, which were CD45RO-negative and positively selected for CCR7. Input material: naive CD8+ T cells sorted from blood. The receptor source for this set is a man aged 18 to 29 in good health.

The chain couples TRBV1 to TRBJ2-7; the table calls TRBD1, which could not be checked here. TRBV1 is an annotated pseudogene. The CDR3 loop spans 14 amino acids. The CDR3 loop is CTSSSGQGARGQYF. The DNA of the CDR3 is TGCACCAGCAGCTCGGGACAGGGGGCGCGTGGGCAGTACTTC.

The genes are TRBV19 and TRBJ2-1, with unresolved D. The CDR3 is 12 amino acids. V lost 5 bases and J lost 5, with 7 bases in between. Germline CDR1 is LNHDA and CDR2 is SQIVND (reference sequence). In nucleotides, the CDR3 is TGTGCCAGTAGTTGGAAACACAATGAGCAGTTCTTC. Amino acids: CASSWKHNEQFF.

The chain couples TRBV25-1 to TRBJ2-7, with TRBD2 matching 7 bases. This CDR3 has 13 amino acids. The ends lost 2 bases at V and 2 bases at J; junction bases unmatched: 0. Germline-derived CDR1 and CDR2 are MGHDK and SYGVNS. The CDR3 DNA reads TGTGCCAGCAGTGAACTAGCGGCCTACGAGCAGTACTTC. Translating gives CASSELAAYEQYF.

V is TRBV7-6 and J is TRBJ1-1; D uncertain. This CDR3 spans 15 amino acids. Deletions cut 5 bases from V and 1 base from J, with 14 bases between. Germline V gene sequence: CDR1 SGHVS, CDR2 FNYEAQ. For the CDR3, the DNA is TGTGCCAGCAGCAACCCCGACGGAGCGAACACTGAAGCTTTCTTT. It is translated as CASSNPDGANTEAFF.

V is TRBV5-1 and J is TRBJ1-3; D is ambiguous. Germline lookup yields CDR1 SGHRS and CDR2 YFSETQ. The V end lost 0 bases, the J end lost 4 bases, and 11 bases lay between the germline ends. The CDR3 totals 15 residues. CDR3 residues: CASSLEVGGGNTIYF. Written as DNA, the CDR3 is TGCGCCAGCAGCTTGGAAGTTGGAGGAGGAAACACCATATATTTT.

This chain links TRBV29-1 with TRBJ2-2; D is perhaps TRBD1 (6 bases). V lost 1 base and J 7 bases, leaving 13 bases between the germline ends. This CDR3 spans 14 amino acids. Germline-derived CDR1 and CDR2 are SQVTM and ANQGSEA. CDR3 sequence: CSVEAGVSVGELFF. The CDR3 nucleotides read TGCAGCGTTGAAGCAGGGGTCAGTGTCGGGGAGCTGTTTTTT.

CDR3 bases: TGTGCCAGCAATAGGGACCTCTTTAGCTCCTACGAGCAGTACTTC. Its protein is CASNRDLFSSYEQYF. The chain carries TRBV6-1 and TRBJ2-7; D may be TRBD1 or TRBD2 (5 bases each). There are 15 residues in the CDR3. Trimming removed 7 bases at V and 0 bases at J, with 16 bases between. Germline-derived CDR1 and CDR2 are MNHNS and SASEGT.

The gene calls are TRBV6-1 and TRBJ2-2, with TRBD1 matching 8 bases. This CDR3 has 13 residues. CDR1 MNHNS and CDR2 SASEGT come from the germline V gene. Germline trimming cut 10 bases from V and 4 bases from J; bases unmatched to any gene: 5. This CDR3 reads CAIGQGGTGELFF. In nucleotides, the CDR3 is TGTGCCATCGGACAGGGTGGCACCGGGGAGCTGTTTTTT.

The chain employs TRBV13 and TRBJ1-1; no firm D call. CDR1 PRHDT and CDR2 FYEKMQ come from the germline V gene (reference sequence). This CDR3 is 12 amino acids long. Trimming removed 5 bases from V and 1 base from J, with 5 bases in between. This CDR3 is CASSRQNTEAFF. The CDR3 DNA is TGTGCCAGCAGCCGTCAGAACACTGAAGCTTTCTTT.

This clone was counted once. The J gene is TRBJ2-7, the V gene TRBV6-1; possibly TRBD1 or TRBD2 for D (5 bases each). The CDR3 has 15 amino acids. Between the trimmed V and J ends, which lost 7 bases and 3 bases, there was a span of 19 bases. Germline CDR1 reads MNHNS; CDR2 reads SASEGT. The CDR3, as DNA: TGTGCCAGCAATGGGGCCGGGACCGCAAACTACGAGCAGTACTTC. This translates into CASNGAGTANYEQYF.

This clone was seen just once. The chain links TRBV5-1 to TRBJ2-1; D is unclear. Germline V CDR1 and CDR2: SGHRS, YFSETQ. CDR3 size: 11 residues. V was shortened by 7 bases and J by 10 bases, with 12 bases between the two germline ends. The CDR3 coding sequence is TGCGCCAGCGGGATGAAGGGAGAGCAGTTCTTC. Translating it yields CASGMKGEQFF.

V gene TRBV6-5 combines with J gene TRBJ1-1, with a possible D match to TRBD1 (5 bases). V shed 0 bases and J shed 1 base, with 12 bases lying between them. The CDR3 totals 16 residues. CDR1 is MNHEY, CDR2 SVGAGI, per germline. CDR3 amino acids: CASSYSYLGGNTEAFF. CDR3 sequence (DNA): TGTGCCAGCAGTTACTCCTACCTGGGGGGGAACACTGAAGCTTTCTTT.

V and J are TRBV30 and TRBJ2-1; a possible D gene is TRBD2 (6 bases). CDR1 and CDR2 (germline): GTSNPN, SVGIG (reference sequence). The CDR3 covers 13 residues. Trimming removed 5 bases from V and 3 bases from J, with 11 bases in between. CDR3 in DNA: TGTGCCTGGCAGGGCGGGAACTACAATGAGCAGTTCTTC. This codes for CAWQGGNYNEQFF.

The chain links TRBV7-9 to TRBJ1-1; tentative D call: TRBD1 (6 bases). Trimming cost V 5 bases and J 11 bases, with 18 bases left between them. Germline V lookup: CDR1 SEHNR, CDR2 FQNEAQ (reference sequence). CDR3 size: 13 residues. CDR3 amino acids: CASSPQGEVRAFF. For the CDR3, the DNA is TGTGCCAGCAGCCCACAGGGCGAGGTGCGGGCTTTCTTT.

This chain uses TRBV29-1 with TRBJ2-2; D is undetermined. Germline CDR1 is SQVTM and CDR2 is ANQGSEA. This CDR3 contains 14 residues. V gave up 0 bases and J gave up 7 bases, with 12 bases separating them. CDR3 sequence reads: CSVEDPRLSGELFF. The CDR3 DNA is TGCAGCGTTGAAGACCCCCGGTTAAGCGGGGAGCTGTTTTTT.

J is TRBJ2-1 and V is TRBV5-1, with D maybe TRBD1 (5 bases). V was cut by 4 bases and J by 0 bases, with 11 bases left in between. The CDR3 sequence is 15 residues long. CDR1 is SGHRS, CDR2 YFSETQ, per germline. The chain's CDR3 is CASSPIDSSYNEQFF. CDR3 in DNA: TGCGCCAGCAGCCCTATTGACAGCTCCTACAATGAGCAGTTCTTC.

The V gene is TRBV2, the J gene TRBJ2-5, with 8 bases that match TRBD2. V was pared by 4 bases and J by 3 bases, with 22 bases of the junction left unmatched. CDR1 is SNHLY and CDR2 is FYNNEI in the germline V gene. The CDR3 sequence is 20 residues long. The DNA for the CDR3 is TGTGCCAGCAGTGTTGGAGGGTGGGGACGTGCGATACTAGCGGAAGAGACCCAGTACTTC. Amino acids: CASSVGGWGRAILAEETQYF.

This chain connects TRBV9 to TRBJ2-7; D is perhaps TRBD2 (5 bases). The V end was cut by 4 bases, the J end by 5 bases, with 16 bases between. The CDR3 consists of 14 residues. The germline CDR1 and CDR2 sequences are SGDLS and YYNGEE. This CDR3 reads CASSPGNSVDEQYF. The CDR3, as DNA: TGTGCCAGCAGCCCCGGGAACTCGGTGGACGAGCAGTACTTC.

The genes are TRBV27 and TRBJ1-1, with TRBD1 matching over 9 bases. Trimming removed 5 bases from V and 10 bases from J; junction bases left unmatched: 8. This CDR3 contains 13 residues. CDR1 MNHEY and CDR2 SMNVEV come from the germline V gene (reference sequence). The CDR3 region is CASSLTGGQGAFF. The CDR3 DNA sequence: TGTGCCAGCAGTCTGACAGGGGGACAGGGAGCTTTCTTT.

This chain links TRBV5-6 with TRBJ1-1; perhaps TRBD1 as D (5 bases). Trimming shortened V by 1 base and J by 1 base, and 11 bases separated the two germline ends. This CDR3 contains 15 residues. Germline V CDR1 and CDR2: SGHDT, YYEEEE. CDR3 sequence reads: CASSLPPGQNTEAFF. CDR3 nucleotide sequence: TGTGCCAGCAGCTTGCCGCCAGGGCAGAACACTGAAGCTTTCTTT.

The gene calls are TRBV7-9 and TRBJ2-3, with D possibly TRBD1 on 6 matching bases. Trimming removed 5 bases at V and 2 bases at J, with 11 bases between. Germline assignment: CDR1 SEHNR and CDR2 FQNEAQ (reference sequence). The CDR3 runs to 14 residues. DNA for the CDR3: TGTGCCAGCAGCCAGGGGCCCACCACAGATACGCAGTATTTT. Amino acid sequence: CASSQGPTTDTQYF.

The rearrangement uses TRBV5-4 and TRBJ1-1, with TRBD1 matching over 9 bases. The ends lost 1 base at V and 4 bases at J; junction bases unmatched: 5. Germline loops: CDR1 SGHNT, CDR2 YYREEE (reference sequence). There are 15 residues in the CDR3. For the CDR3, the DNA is TGTGCCAGCAGCTTGTTAACAGGGGGCAGCACTGAAGCTTTCTTT. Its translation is CASSLLTGGSTEAFF.

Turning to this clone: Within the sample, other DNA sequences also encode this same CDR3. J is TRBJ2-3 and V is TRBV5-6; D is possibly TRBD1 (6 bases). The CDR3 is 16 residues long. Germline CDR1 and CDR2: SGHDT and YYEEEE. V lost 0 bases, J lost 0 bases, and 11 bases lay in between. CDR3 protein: CASSLEGETSTDTQYF. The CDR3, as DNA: TGTGCCAGCAGCTTGGAGGGGGAGACTAGCACAGATACGCAGTATTTT.

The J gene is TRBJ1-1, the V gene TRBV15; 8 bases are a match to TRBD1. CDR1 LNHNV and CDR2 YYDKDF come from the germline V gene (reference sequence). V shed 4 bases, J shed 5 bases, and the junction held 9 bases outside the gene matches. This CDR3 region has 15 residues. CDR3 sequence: CATSTRTGLGTEAFF. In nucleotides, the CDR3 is TGTGCCACCAGCACAAGGACAGGGTTAGGGACTGAAGCTTTCTTT.

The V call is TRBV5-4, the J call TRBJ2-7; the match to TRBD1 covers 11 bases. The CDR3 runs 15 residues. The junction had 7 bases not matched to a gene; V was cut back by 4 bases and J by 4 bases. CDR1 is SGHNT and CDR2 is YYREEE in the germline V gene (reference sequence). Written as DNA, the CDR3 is TGTGCCAGCAGCCCATTCGGACAGGGGGCTTACGAGCAGTACTTC. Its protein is CASSPFGQGAYEQYF.

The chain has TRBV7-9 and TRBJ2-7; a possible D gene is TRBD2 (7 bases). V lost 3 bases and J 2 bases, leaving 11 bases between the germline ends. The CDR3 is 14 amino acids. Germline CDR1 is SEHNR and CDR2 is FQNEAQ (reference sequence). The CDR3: CASSFRGGTYEQYF. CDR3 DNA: TGTGCCAGCAGCTTTAGGGGGGGAACCTACGAGCAGTACTTC.